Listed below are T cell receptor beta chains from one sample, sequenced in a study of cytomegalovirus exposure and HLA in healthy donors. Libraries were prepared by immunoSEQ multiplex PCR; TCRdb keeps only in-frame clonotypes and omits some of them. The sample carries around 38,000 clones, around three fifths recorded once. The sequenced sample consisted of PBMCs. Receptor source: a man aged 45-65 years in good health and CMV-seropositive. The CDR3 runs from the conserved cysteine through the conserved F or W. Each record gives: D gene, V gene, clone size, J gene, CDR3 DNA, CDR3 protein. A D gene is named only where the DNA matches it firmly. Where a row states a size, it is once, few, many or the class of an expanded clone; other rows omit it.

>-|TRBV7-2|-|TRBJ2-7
TGTGCCAGCAGCTTAAACCCAAGGGGCAGGGGTTCAGGCGAGCAGTACTTC
CASSLNPRGRGSGEQYF
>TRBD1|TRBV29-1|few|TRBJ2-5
TGCAGCGGGGACAGGGGCGGGGAGACCCAGTACTTC
CSGDRGGETQYF
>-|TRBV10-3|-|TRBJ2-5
TGTGCCATCAGTGACCGTCAGTACCAAGAGACCCAGTACTTC
CAISDRQYQETQYF
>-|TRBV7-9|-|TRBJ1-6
TGTGCCAGCAGCTTATCCCGTAATAATTCACCCCTCCACTTT
CASSLSRNNSPLHF
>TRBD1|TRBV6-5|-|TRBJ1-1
TGTGCCACCTGGACAGGGTCCACTGAAGCTTTCTTT
CATWTGSTEAFF
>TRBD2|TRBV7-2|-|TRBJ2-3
TGTGCCAGCCTTAGCGGGGGCGTGACAGATACGCAGTATTTT
CASLSGGVTDTQYF
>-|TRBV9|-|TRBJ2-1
TGTGCCAGCAGCGTAGGCAGAGGGGAGCAGTTCTTC
CASSVGRGEQFF
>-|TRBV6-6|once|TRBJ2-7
TGTGCCAGCAGTTACGCCCCCCAGGGCGGCTCCGAGCAGTACTTC
CASSYAPQGGSEQYF
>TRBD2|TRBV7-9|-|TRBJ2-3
TGTGCCAGCAGCTCCCTCGGCGGGGGGGCTAGAGATACGCAGTATTTT
CASSSLGGGARDTQYF
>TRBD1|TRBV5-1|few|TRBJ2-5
TGCGCCAGCAGCTTAGGGACAGGGGGAGAGACCCAGTACTTC
CASSLGTGGETQYF
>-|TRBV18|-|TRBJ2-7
TGTGCCAGCTCACCCGTAAGGGGCAACATCTACGAGCAGTACTTC
CASSPVRGNIYEQYF
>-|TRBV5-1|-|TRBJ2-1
TGCGCCAGCAGCTGGACAGAGAACTACAATGAGCAGTTCTTC
CASSWTENYNEQFF
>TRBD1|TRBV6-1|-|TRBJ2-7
TGTGCCAGCAGTGGAGGACAGGGGGCGAGGTCCTACGAGCAGTACTTC
CASSGGQGARSYEQYF
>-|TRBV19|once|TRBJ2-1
TGTGCCAGTAGTCTACAGGGAAGCTCCTACAATGAGCAGTTCTTC
CASSLQGSSYNEQFF
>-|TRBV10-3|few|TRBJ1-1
TGTGCCATCAGCAGTGGTGCGGACACTGAAGCTTTCTTT
CAISSGADTEAFF
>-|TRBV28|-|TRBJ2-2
TGTGCCAGCATCAGGGGATTGGGCGGGGAGCTGTTTTTT
CASIRGLGGELFF
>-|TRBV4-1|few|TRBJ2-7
TGCGCCAGCAGCCTCTTCGGGACTCCCTCCTCCTACGAGCAGTACTTC
CASSLFGTPSSYEQYF
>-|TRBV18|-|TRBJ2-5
TGTGCCAGCTCACGAGCGCTAAAAGAGACCCAGTACTTC
CASSRALKETQYF